Detailed here is one TCR beta chain. The data were taken from a study of blood T cell repertoires in COVID-19. Study context: COVID-19 samples, acute and convalescent, were from the United States, Italy and Spain.

V was cut by 3 bases and J by 11 bases, with 11 bases left in between. The CDR3 consists of 12 residues. Clones were read by immunoSEQ multiplex PCR, and TCRdb kept only the in-frame ones, dropping some. This table holds fewer than 100,000 clones, 80% to 95% found once. The V gene is TRBV12-3 or TRBV12-4, the J gene TRBJ1-5; no firm D call. Sequenced input: peripheral blood. This clonotype originated in an elderly woman with acute or convalescent COVID-19. CDR3: CASSFSPAAQHF. The CDR3 DNA is TGTGCCAGCAGTTTTTCCCCTGCGGCCCAGCATTTT.